The next 2 T cell receptor beta chains were all read from a single sample in a study of blood T cells in healthy people across ages. Then a second PCR, running about 6 to 12 cycles, was carried out with a sample-barcoded 5' primer and a J-beta primer mix. Each CDR3 protein is one row after TCRdb ran MiXCR on the 5' RACE reads. The table has about 800,000 distinct CDR3 sequences, roughly 60% seen once. The specimen was blood. The receptors come from a man aged 30 to 39 in good health.

The V gene is TRBV29-1, the J gene TRBJ2-7; D call uncertain. The CDR3 totals 12 residues. The germline V gene has CDR1 SQVTM and CDR2 ANQGSEA. Trimming removed 4 bases at V and 7 bases at J, with 14 bases between. The CDR3 reads CSVVGLVEEQYF. CDR3 nucleotide sequence: TGCAGCGTTGTGGGGTTGGTGGAAGAGCAGTACTTC.

In this sample, this clonotype turned up a few times. The chain is built from TRBV7-8 and TRBJ1-2; no firm D call. The CDR3 has 15 amino acids. Germline CDR1 is SGHVS and CDR2 is FQNEAQ. Trimming left V 2 bases short and J 0 bases short, with 10 bases between. The CDR3 DNA is TGTGCCAGCAGCTTACAGGCTTTAGCTAACTATGGCTACACCTTC. It yields the protein CASSLQALANYGYTF.